Shown below are 27 T cell receptor beta chains from a single sample sequenced in a study of blood T cell repertoires in COVID-19. Assay used: immunoSEQ multiplex PCR; TCRdb lists only in-frame clones, some missing. The sample lists around 220,000 clones, around 82% occurring once. Sequencing used PBMCs or T cells enriched from blood (not recorded which). The receptors come from a middle-aged woman with acute COVID-19.

This chain links TRBV7-9 with TRBJ1-4; D gene ambiguous. Trimming removed 5 bases at V and 7 bases at J, with 17 bases between. CDR3 length equals 15 residues. Germline CDR1 SEHNR, CDR2 FQNEAQ (reference sequence). CDR3 nucleotides: TGTGCCAGCAGCCGACCCGTCGGTTCAGGTGAAAAACTGTTTTTT. Translation: CASSRPVGSGEKLFF.

The J gene is TRBJ2-1, the V gene TRBV19; 8 nucleotides line up with TRBD2. Germline lookup yields CDR1 LNHDA and CDR2 SQIVND (reference sequence). This CDR3 is built from 14 residues. With V trimmed by 3 bases and J by 7 bases, 5 bases remained unmatched. The CDR3 region has the DNA TGTGCCAGTAGTATTCCGGGACTAGTAAATGAGCAGTTCTTC. As protein: CASSIPGLVNEQFF.

This clone showed up just once. The chain uses TRBV30 and TRBJ2-3; TRBD2 matches at 12 bases. Trimming at V came to 2 bases and at J to 4 bases, leaving 7 bases not matched to a gene. The CDR3 has 16 residues. Germline lookup yields CDR1 GTSNPN and CDR2 SVGIG (reference sequence). The CDR3 nucleotides are TGTGCCTGGAGTACCCCTAGCGGGAGGGCCGCAGATACGCAGTATTTT. Its protein is CAWSTPSGRAADTQYF.

V is TRBV6-5 and J is TRBJ2-7; TRBD1 might be the D (6 bases). Germline CDR1 and CDR2: MNHEY and SVGAGI. Deletions cut 5 bases from V and 1 base from J, with 15 bases between. The CDR3 loop spans 15 amino acids. The CDR3 nucleotides are TGTGCCAGCAGTCCCCCCCTAGGGGGATCCTACGAGCAGTACTTC. Translation: CASSPPLGGSYEQYF.

This chain connects TRBV5-1 to TRBJ2-1, with D hard to call. The CDR3 has 13 amino acids. The germline V and J ends were trimmed by 0 bases and 8 bases, with 9 bases remaining between them. Germline assignment: CDR1 SGHRS and CDR2 YFSETQ. Here the CDR3 DNA reads TGCGCCAGCAGCTTGGGGCAACGGGATGAGCAGTTCTTC. Amino acid sequence: CASSLGQRDEQFF. Filled out from reference TRBV5-1 and TRBJ2-1, the complete variable domain reads KAGVTQTPRYLIKTRGQQVTLSCSPISGHRSVSWYQQTPGQGLQFLFEYFSETQRNKGNFPGRFSGRQFSNSRSEMNVSTLELGDSALYLCASSLGQRDEQFFGPGTRLTVL.

This clone was counted only a few times. CDR3 nucleotide sequence: TGCAGCGTAATGGGACAGGGGGTCTCCTACGAGCAGTACTTC. Translation gives CSVMGQGVSYEQYF. V is TRBV29-1 and J is TRBJ2-7; 11 bases line up with TRBD1. Germline V gene sequence: CDR1 SQVTM, CDR2 ANQGSEA. V lost 6 bases to trimming and J lost 0 bases; unmatched junction nucleotides: 4. The CDR3 has 14 amino acids.

V usage is TRBV29-1 and J usage is TRBJ1-2, with no clear D. Germline-derived CDR1 and CDR2 are SQVTM and ANQGSEA. The CDR3 length is 14 residues. V lost 6 bases and J lost 7, with 21 bases in between. This chain's CDR3 is CSVQLEKAASGYTF. The CDR3 DNA reads as TGCAGCGTGCAACTTGAAAAGGCGGCATCTGGCTACACCTTC. Full variable domain (remainder filled in from reference TRBV29-1 and TRBJ1-2): SAVISQKPSRDICQRGTSLTIQCQVDSQVTMMFWYRQQPGQSLTLIATANQGSEATYESGFVIDKFPISRPNLTFSTLTVSNMSPEDSSIYLCSVQLEKAASGYTFGSGTRLTVV.

This chain connects TRBV4-2 to TRBJ2-1, with 15 bases matching TRBD2. The CDR3 loop spans 18 amino acids. Germline values: CDR1 LGHNA, CDR2 YNFKEQ. Trimming removed 4 bases from V and 4 bases from J; junction bases left unmatched: 8. This CDR3 is CASSPRTSGRDIYNEQFF. The CDR3 nucleotides read TGTGCCAGCAGCCCCAGGACTAGCGGGAGGGACATTTACAATGAGCAGTTCTTC.

The V and J genes are TRBV5-6 and TRBJ1-2; TRBD1 matches at 9 bases. In germline, CDR1 is SGHDT, CDR2 YYEEEE. Trimming took 4 bases from V and 1 from J; bases not matched to a gene: 11. The CDR3 spans 17 residues. This chain's CDR3 is CASSAPGTGTNNYGYTF. The CDR3 DNA is TGTGCCAGCAGCGCCCCCGGGACAGGGACCAATAACTATGGCTACACCTTC.

The rearrangement links TRBV19 to TRBJ1-2, with 10 bases fitting TRBD1. In germline, CDR1 is LNHDA, CDR2 SQIVND (reference sequence). With V trimmed by 0 bases and J by 7 bases, 14 bases remained unmatched. The length of the CDR3 is 18 residues. The CDR3 is CASSIDATGGDRFSGYTF. The DNA of the CDR3 is TGTGCCAGTAGTATAGACGCGACAGGGGGCGATAGGTTCTCTGGCTACACCTTC.

The chain couples TRBV19 to TRBJ1-5, with TRBD1 matching 8 bases. Germline loops: CDR1 LNHDA, CDR2 SQIVND (reference sequence). Germline trimming cut 6 bases from V and 0 bases from J; bases unmatched to any gene: 4. The CDR3 is 15 amino acids. For the CDR3, the DNA is TGTGCCAGTAGCAAAACAGGGGGTAGCAATCAGCCCCAGCATTTT. Its translation: CASSKTGGSNQPQHF. The full variable domain, in which reference TRBV19 and TRBJ1-5 provide the parts outside the CDR3, is DGGITQSPKYLFRKEGQNVTLSCEQNLNHDAMYWYRQDPGQGLRLIYYSQIVNDFQKGDIAEGYSVSREKKESFPLTVTSAQKNPTAFYLCASSKTGGSNQPQHFGDGTRLSIL.

J is TRBJ1-2 and V is TRBV10-3; perhaps TRBD1 as D (6 bases). V lost 3 bases, J lost 2 bases, and 16 bases lay in between. The length of the CDR3 is 16 residues. Germline values: CDR1 ENHRY, CDR2 SYGVKD. CDR3 DNA: TGTGCCATCAGTGAATCGGGGGGCGAGGGAAACTATGGCTACACCTTC. Translating it yields CAISESGGEGNYGYTF.

This clone was counted at least ten times. The chain employs TRBV9 and TRBJ1-2, with TRBD1 identical over 9 bases. This CDR3 region has 15 residues. Trimming removed 4 bases from V and 5 bases from J; junction bases left unmatched: 9. Germline CDR1 and CDR2: SGDLS and YYNGEE. CDR3 nucleotide sequence: TGTGCCAGCAGCCTCGGGGAACAGGGGGCATATGGCTACACCTTC. It is translated as CASSLGEQGAYGYTF.

The CDR3 loop is CASSSETGLDQHF. CDR3 coding DNA: TGTGCCAGCAGCTCAGAGACGGGTTTAGACCAGCATTTT. The chain carries TRBV7-8 and TRBJ1-5; D remains ambiguous. The germline gives CDR1 SGHVS, CDR2 FQNEAQ. Trimming pared 4 bases from V and 12 bases from J, leaving 16 bases between. The CDR3 has 13 amino acids.

The chain is built from TRBV6-4 and TRBJ1-6; D perhaps matches TRBD1 (6 bases). The germline CDR1 and CDR2 sequences are MRHNA and SNTAGT. Trimming removed 6 bases at V and 6 bases at J, with 12 bases between. CDR3 length: 14 amino acids. The chain's CDR3 is CASSLQGTNSPLHF. Written as DNA, the CDR3 is TGTGCCAGCAGCTTACAGGGTACTAATTCACCCCTCCACTTT.

V usage is TRBV6-5 and J usage is TRBJ2-7, with TRBD1 identical over 10 bases. The germline CDR1 and CDR2 sequences are MNHEY and SVGAGI. V gave up 8 bases and J gave up 4 bases; unmatched junction bases: 8. The CDR3 has 14 residues. CDR3 loop: CASAGQGRRYEQYF. In nucleotides, the CDR3 is TGTGCCAGCGCGGGACAGGGGAGAAGGTACGAGCAGTACTTC.

The chain has TRBV30 and TRBJ2-3; possibly TRBD1 for D (6 bases). Germline V lookup: CDR1 GTSNPN, CDR2 SVGIG (reference sequence). Deletions cut 4 bases from V and 2 bases from J, with 13 bases between. This CDR3 region has 14 residues. The chain's CDR3 is CAWKRGYNTDTQYF. The CDR3 DNA follows: TGTGCCTGGAAAAGGGGGTATAACACAGATACGCAGTATTTT. Supplemented by reference TRBV30 and TRBJ2-3, the full variable domain reads SQTIHQWPATLVQPVGSPLSLECTVEGTSNPNLYWYRQAAGRGLQLLFYSVGIGQISSEVPQNLSASRPQDRQFILSSKKLLLSDSGFYLCAWKRGYNTDTQYFGPGTRLTVL.

The chain couples TRBV7-2 to TRBJ1-1; no definite D call. The CDR3 is made up of 13 amino acids. Germline CDR1 reads SGHTA; CDR2 reads FQGNSA. The V gene lost 7 bases and the J gene lost 3 bases, with 12 bases spanning the gap. The CDR3 DNA follows: TGTGCCAGCAACGAGATGACACACACTGAAGCTTTCTTT. Its protein product is CASNEMTHTEAFF.

V is TRBV19 and J is TRBJ2-1; no clear D gene. The CDR3 length is 16 residues. V lost 0 bases and J 0 bases, leaving 9 bases between the germline ends. The V gene's germline CDR1 is LNHDA and CDR2 SQIVND (reference sequence). The CDR3 sequence: CASSIDQVASYNEQFF. DNA of the CDR3: TGTGCCAGTAGTATAGATCAGGTGGCCTCCTACAATGAGCAGTTCTTC. Combining the CDR3 with reference TRBV19 and TRBJ2-1 gives the whole variable domain DGGITQSPKYLFRKEGQNVTLSCEQNLNHDAMYWYRQDPGQGLRLIYYSQIVNDFQKGDIAEGYSVSREKKESFPLTVTSAQKNPTAFYLCASSIDQVASYNEQFFGPGTRLTVL.

The rearrangement joins TRBV3-1 (or the pseudogene TRBV3-2) to TRBJ2-1; D not certain. Germline V gene sequence: CDR1 LGHDT, CDR2 YNNKEL (reference sequence). The V and J ends lost 2 bases and 7 bases respectively, with 18 bases between them. The CDR3 spans 16 residues. The CDR3 DNA reads TGTGCCAGCAGCCAACGTGGTTGGATTACGACAAATGAGCAGTTCTTC. This codes for CASSQRGWITTNEQFF.

The chain is built from TRBV28 and TRBJ1-2; D uncertain. Germline CDR1 is MDHEN and CDR2 is SYDVKM. This CDR3 spans 13 amino acids. V was clipped by 2 bases and J by 7 bases, with 11 bases between them. CDR3 amino acids: CASSLEWEAGYTF. For the CDR3, the DNA is TGTGCCAGCAGTTTAGAATGGGAGGCTGGCTACACCTTC.

The chain combines TRBV5-1 with TRBJ1-4; no definite D call. This CDR3 has 16 residues. Germline loops: CDR1 SGHRS, CDR2 YFSETQ. With 0 bases removed from V and 1 base from J, the gap between germline ends came to 10 bases. The CDR3 loop is CASSLAGSRTNEKLFF. The CDR3 bases are TGCGCCAGCAGCTTGGCCGGGTCCCGAACTAATGAAAAACTGTTTTTT.

This rearrangement joins TRBV5-3 to TRBJ2-5; no clear D. TRBV5-3 is given ORF status, its function remaining uncertain. This CDR3 has 15 residues. Between the trimmed V and J ends, which lost 2 bases and 0 bases, there was a span of 11 bases. CDR3 sequence (DNA): TGTGCCAGAAGCTTCCATGGGCACCACCAAGAGACCCAGTACTTC. This sequence encodes CARSFHGHHQETQYF.

CDR3: CASSSGQGALAQHF. For the CDR3, the DNA is TGTGCCAGCAGCTCCGGACAGGGGGCGTTGGCCCAGCATTTT. This rearrangement joins TRBV7-9 to TRBJ1-5, with 11 bases fitting TRBD1. The CDR3 has 14 residues. Trimming at V came to 4 bases and at J to 11 bases, leaving 7 bases not matched to a gene. The V gene's germline CDR1 is SEHNR and CDR2 FQNEAQ (reference sequence).

The genes are TRBV6-2 or TRBV6-3 and TRBJ2-1, with 8 bases lining up with TRBD1. CDR1 and CDR2 (germline): MNHEY, SVGEGT. V was clipped by 2 bases and J by 15 bases; unmatched bases: 6. This CDR3 has 12 residues. The CDR3 here is CASSYPGQGRFF. The CDR3 nucleotides read TGTGCCAGCAGTTACCCTGGACAGGGTCGGTTCTTC.

The rearrangement links TRBV7-2 to TRBJ2-2; the match to TRBD2 covers 8 bases. V lost 5 bases, J lost 4 bases, and 12 bases stayed unmatched. The germline V gene has CDR1 SGHTA and CDR2 FQGNSA. The CDR3 is made up of 17 amino acids. The CDR3 loop is CASSPPGSGESTGELFF. The CDR3 nucleotides are TGTGCCAGCAGCCCACCCGGTAGCGGGGAATCCACCGGGGAGCTGTTTTTT.

This chain uses TRBV2 with TRBJ1-3; perhaps TRBD1 as D (5 bases). The germline V gene has CDR1 SNHLY and CDR2 FYNNEI. The CDR3 runs 16 residues. The ends were cut back, 1 base at V and 0 bases at J, with 10 bases in the middle. The CDR3 loop is CASSEEAGGSGNTIYF. In nucleotides, the CDR3 is TGTGCCAGCAGTGAAGAGGCCGGGGGCTCTGGAAACACCATATATTTT.